One T cell receptor beta chain is described in this entry. What it binds is not known. The entry originates in a study of T cell responses to AZD1222 COVID-19 vaccine. General study points: Just a handful of people given AZD1222 tested seropositive at baseline.

The CDR3 contains 14 residues. The ends were cut back, 7 bases at V and 5 bases at J, with 20 bases in the middle. Germline V gene lookup returns CDR1 GTSNPN and CDR2 SVGIG (reference sequence). Some clones are missing from TCRdb's copy, which holds only in-frame ones; the method was immunoSEQ multiplex PCR. The data contain 150,000 or so clones, more than 75% of them singletons. The TCR originated in an adult in good health. This chain uses TRBV30 with TRBJ2-5; no clear D gene. The sequences come from peripheral blood, collected on day 0 of AZD1222 vaccination. CDR3 nucleotide sequence: TGTGCCTCCTCCCCTTCCTCTACATGGGAGACCCAGTACTTC. Protein sequence: CASSPSSTWETQYF. Full variable domain (remainder filled in from reference TRBV30 and TRBJ2-5): SQTIHQWPATLVQPVGSPLSLECTVEGTSNPNLYWYRQAAGRGLQLLFYSVGIGQISSEVPQNLSASRPQDRQFILSSKKLLLSDSGFYLCASSPSSTWETQYFGPGTRLLVL.